This paragraph reports one T cell receptor (beta chain). Germline V CDR1 and CDR2: ENHRY, SYGVKD. V was shortened by 4 bases and J by 10 bases, with 11 bases between the two germline ends. This CDR3 is built from 13 residues. These data are taken from a study of blood T cell repertoires in COVID-19. The wider study: The United States, Italy and Spain were the sources of the acute and convalescent COVID-19 samples. The cDNA or gDNA used as material had been derived from T cells, B-cell-depleted T cells, or PBMCs.

As originally analysed: Amplification from reference gene primers served as the basis for estimated nucleated cell counts. Sequencing was performed with immunoSEQ multiplex PCR; in TCRdb, only in-frame clones are kept and a portion is missing. V and J calls and clone size are as listed in that table; D and trimming were resolved from the DNA. Seen here are fewer than 250,000 clones, more than 70% observed once, and the top ten hold less than 5.5%. The clonotype was recovered from a human donor in a cohort sampled during active COVID-19. Sequencing was carried out using peripheral blood. The genes are TRBV10-3 and TRBJ1-6, with D uncertain. CDR3 amino acids: CAISGIGGSPLHF. The CDR3 nucleotides are TGTGCCATCAGTGGAATTGGCGGGTCACCCCTCCACTTT.